Below, 25 T cell receptor beta chains from the same sample are listed, as sequenced in a study of identical twins. TCRdb analysed the 5' RACE reads with MiXCR anew, one entry per CDR3 protein. The table records approximately 260,000 distinct CDR3 sequences, more than 12% of them present only once. Sequenced material: memory (CD45RO+) T cells sorted from blood. The receptors come from a woman aged 18 to 35 in good health.

This clonotype was seen repeatedly, ten times or more. This chain joins TRBV4-1 and TRBJ1-5, with D perhaps matching TRBD1 (6 bases). The V gene's germline CDR1 is MGHRA and CDR2 YSYEKL. V was shortened by 3 bases and J by 7 bases, with 13 bases between the two germline ends. There are 14 residues in the CDR3. The DNA of the CDR3 is TGCGCCAGCAGCCAGCCGGGGGGGCGCCAGCCCCAGCATTTT. As protein: CASSQPGGRQPQHF.

Ten or more counts support this clonotype. The rearrangement joins TRBV5-1 to TRBJ1-5, with D perhaps matching TRBD1 (5 bases). Germline CDR1 and CDR2: SGHRS and YFSETQ. The CDR3 is made up of 16 amino acids. Trimming stripped 4 bases from V and 0 bases from J, with 14 bases between. DNA for the CDR3: TGCGCCAGCAGCCCGGGGCGACGGTATAGCAATCAGCCCCAGCATTTT. Residues: CASSPGRRYSNQPQHF.

This clonotype was seen more than once but under ten times. The chain couples TRBV6-5 to TRBJ2-7, with 8 bases lining up with TRBD1. The ends lost 2 bases at V and 2 bases at J; junction bases unmatched: 5. This CDR3 region has 15 residues. Germline V gives CDR1 MNHEY, CDR2 SVGAGI. This CDR3 is CASSYGHRGAYEQYF. In DNA form, the CDR3 reads TGTGCCAGCAGTTACGGCCACAGGGGGGCCTACGAGCAGTACTTC.

This clonotype occurred a few times. V gene TRBV14 combines with J gene TRBJ2-6, with 7 bases lining up with TRBD1. The CDR3 is 18 residues long. The V and J ends lost 3 bases and 2 bases, in that order; junction bases with no gene match: 10. Germline CDR1 is SGHDN and CDR2 is FVKESK. CDR3 DNA: TGTGCCAGCAGCCAGGTACAGGGGAGAGGCGCTGGGGCCAACGTCCTGACTTTC. This gives the protein CASSQVQGRGAGANVLTF.

This clonotype was picked up a small number of times. One junction end disagrees with the germline gene, perhaps due to a read error. The V and J genes are TRBV6-5 and TRBJ2-7, with D possibly TRBD2 on 6 matching bases. The germline V gene has CDR1 MNHEY and CDR2 SVGAGI. The CDR3 is 11 amino acids. The DNA for the CDR3 is TGTGCCAGCAGTTACCTTGGGACTCCGTTCTTC. It translates to CASSYLGTPFF.

This clonotype was observed a few times. The chain combines TRBV10-1 with TRBJ2-1; 10 bases are shared with TRBD2. Germline trimming cut 2 bases from V and 3 bases from J; bases unmatched to any gene: 4. The germline V gene encodes CDR1 WNHNN and CDR2 SYGVQD (reference sequence). The CDR3 consists of 16 residues. CDR3 amino acids: CASSETTSGNYNEQFF. DNA for the CDR3: TGCGCCAGCAGTGAGACCACTAGCGGGAACTACAATGAGCAGTTCTTC.

This clonotype occurred a few times. V usage is TRBV5-5 and J usage is TRBJ2-7; possibly TRBD2 for D (5 bases). CDR3 length: 14 residues. V lost 4 bases to trimming and J lost 0 bases, with 11 bases between them. CDR1 is SGHKS and CDR2 is YYEKEE in the germline V gene (reference sequence). CDR3 residues: CASSVWESSYEQYF. CDR3 nucleotide sequence: TGTGCCAGCAGCGTATGGGAGAGCTCCTACGAGCAGTACTTC.

J is TRBJ2-2 and V is TRBV5-6; 8 nucleotides match TRBD2. Germline assignment: CDR1 SGHDT and CDR2 YYEEEE. The ends lost 3 bases at V and 5 bases at J; junction bases unmatched: 6. The CDR3 contains 15 residues. The CDR3 DNA reads TGTGCCAGCAGCTCGGCCGGGGGGGTTACCGGGGAGCTGTTTTTT. Encoded protein: CASSSAGGVTGELFF.

V usage is TRBV6-5 and J usage is TRBJ2-1; no firm D call. The CDR3 covers 15 residues. Trimming pared 2 bases from V and 0 bases from J, leaving 8 bases between. Germline V lookup: CDR1 MNHEY, CDR2 SVGAGI. The CDR3 loop reads CASSYDGDSYNEQFF. CDR3 in DNA: TGTGCCAGCAGTTACGACGGTGACTCCTACAATGAGCAGTTCTTC.

The chain recombines TRBV7-8 with TRBJ2-2; TRBD1 matches 7 bases. The junction had 3 bases not matched to a gene; V was cut back by 6 bases and J by 2 bases. The CDR3 covers 14 residues. Germline V lookup: CDR1 SGHVS, CDR2 FQNEAQ. CDR3 region: CASSWDSNTGELFF. CDR3 bases: TGTGCCAGCAGTTGGGACAGTAACACCGGGGAGCTGTTTTTT. Drawing the rest from reference TRBV7-8 and TRBJ2-2, the complete variable domain is GAGVSQSPRYKVAKRGQDVALRCDPISGHVSLFWYQQALGQGPEFLTYFQNEAQLDKSGLPSDRFFAERPEGSVSTLKIQRTQQEDSAVYLCASSWDSNTGELFFGEGSRLTVL.

This chain links TRBV20-1 with TRBJ2-3; 9 bases line up with TRBD2. This CDR3 is 16 amino acids long. Germline values: CDR1 DFQATT, CDR2 SNEGSKA (reference sequence). The V and J ends lost 4 bases and 1 base, in that order; junction bases with no gene match: 9. CDR3 nucleotide sequence: TGCAGTGCTAAAAGCTTCCAGCGGGGGGGCACAGATACGCAGTATTTT. The encoded protein is CSAKSFQRGGTDTQYF.

This clonotype was observed a handful of times. V gene TRBV7-7 combines with J gene TRBJ2-3, with D possibly matching TRBD2 (5 bases). V lost 7 bases to trimming and J lost 9 bases, with 14 bases between them. The germline V gene encodes CDR1 SSHAT and CDR2 FNYEAQ (reference sequence). The CDR3 has 12 residues. The CDR3 reads CASKGEGMTQYF. The CDR3 DNA sequence: TGTGCCAGCAAGGGTGAGGGAATGACGCAGTATTTT.

This clonotype was seen a few times. The DNA of the CDR3 is TGCGCCAGCAGCGGAAAGGACAGGGTGGCCGGGGAGCTGTTTTTT. Its translation: CASSGKDRVAGELFF. The J gene is TRBJ2-2, the V gene TRBV5-1; 8 positions agree with TRBD1. CDR1 is SGHRS, CDR2 YFSETQ, per germline. The V segment lost 4 bases and the J segment 6 bases; nucleotides outside the gene matches: 8. The CDR3 length is 15 residues.

This clonotype appeared many times. The chain is built from TRBV20-1 and TRBJ1-1; D is ambiguous. V was clipped by 0 bases and J by 1 base, with 6 bases between them. Germline values: CDR1 DFQATT, CDR2 SNEGSKA (reference sequence). The CDR3 has 13 residues. The CDR3 here is CSARDRWNTEAFF. In DNA form, the CDR3 reads TGCAGTGCTAGAGATCGGTGGAACACTGAAGCTTTCTTT.

DNA for the CDR3: TGTGCCAGCAGCCGTTGGACAGGCGGGTCGATAGCTTTCTTT. Translating gives CASSRWTGGSIAFF. The rearrangement links TRBV3-1 to TRBJ1-1; 7 nucleotides match TRBD1. The CDR3 totals 14 residues. Germline loops: CDR1 LGHDT, CDR2 YNNKEL (reference sequence). The ends lost 4 bases at V and 10 bases at J; junction bases unmatched: 12.

This clonotype was found a few times. J is TRBJ1-1 and V is TRBV10-1, with TRBD1 as a possible D gene (6 bases). Per germline, CDR1 WNHNN and CDR2 SYGVQD (reference sequence). This CDR3 comprises 13 residues. V shed 8 bases and J shed 1 base, with 11 bases lying between them. CDR3 nucleotides: TGCGCCAGCCAGCTGACAGGGAACACTGAAGCTTTCTTT. Translation: CASQLTGNTEAFF.

This clonotype occurred a few times. J is TRBJ1-1 and V is TRBV10-3, with TRBD1 as a possible D gene (5 bases). This CDR3 is 13 amino acids long. V dropped 4 bases and J dropped 3 bases, with 9 bases sitting between them. Germline V gene lookup returns CDR1 ENHRY and CDR2 SYGVKD. The CDR3 nucleotides are TGTGCCATCAGTGCGACGGGGGACACTGAAGCTTTCTTT. Its translation: CAISATGDTEAFF.

This clonotype was picked up many times. The chain employs TRBV12-3 or TRBV12-4 and TRBJ2-7; D is uncertain. Trimming removed 6 bases at V and 2 bases at J, with 5 bases between. This CDR3 comprises 11 residues. For the CDR3, the DNA is TGTGCCAGCAGGCAAACCTACGAGCAGTACTTC. Residues: CASRQTYEQYF.

This clonotype was picked up a small number of times. CDR3 bases: TGCAGTGCTAACCTTTTGACAGCGGTTAACACTGAAGCTTTCTTT. Amino acid sequence: CSANLLTAVNTEAFF. V and J are TRBV20-1 and TRBJ1-1; tentatively, D is TRBD1 (5 bases). The CDR3 is made up of 15 amino acids. Germline V gives CDR1 DFQATT, CDR2 SNEGSKA (reference sequence). V was shortened by 4 bases and J by 2 bases, with 17 bases between the two germline ends.

The sample holds a few counts of this clonotype. The chain has TRBV9 and TRBJ1-4, with D maybe TRBD1 (6 bases). There are 15 residues in the CDR3. The V end lost 4 bases, the J end lost 7 bases, and 17 bases lay between the germline ends. The germline gives CDR1 SGDLS, CDR2 YYNGEE. The CDR3 DNA reads TGTGCCAGCAGCCCCAACCGGGACAATCTTGAAAAACTGTTTTTT. Amino acids: CASSPNRDNLEKLFF.

The sample holds a few counts of this clonotype. This chain joins TRBV5-1 and TRBJ2-7; D may be TRBD2 (6 bases). V dropped 1 base and J dropped 5 bases, with 22 bases sitting between them. The germline V gene has CDR1 SGHRS and CDR2 YFSETQ. The CDR3 contains 17 residues. The CDR3, as DNA: TGCGCCAGCAGCTTGAACCCCGCCTCGCCGGGACTTAACGAGCAGTACTTC. The encoded protein is CASSLNPASPGLNEQYF.

The chain carries TRBV20-1 and TRBJ1-1; 9 bases are shared with TRBD1. The V gene end was trimmed by 6 bases and the J gene end by 8 bases; junction bases not matched to a gene: 16. From germline, CDR1 is DFQATT and CDR2 SNEGSKA (reference sequence). This CDR3 has 15 amino acids. The CDR3 DNA follows: TGCAGTGCCGGCCACCCCACCTACAGGGGGCAAGAAGCTTTCTTT. As protein: CSAGHPTYRGQEAFF.

A single count supports this clonotype. The chain has TRBV12-3 or TRBV12-4 and TRBJ2-4; 8 bases fit TRBD2. The CDR3 runs 19 residues. Germline trimming cut 11 bases from V and 1 base from J; bases unmatched to any gene: 22. The CDR3 coding sequence is TGTGCCTGCTGTTTAGATGCGGGAGGCGGTCGTGCGGCCAAAAACATTCAGTACTTC. Protein sequence: CACCLDAGGGRAAKNIQYF.

Many counts were recorded for this clonotype. The CDR3 DNA sequence: TGTGCCAGCAGCTTAACTGACAGGGGGGAGCTGTTTTTT. Translating gives CASSLTDRGELFF. This sequence joins TRBV7-3 and TRBJ2-2, with D perhaps matching TRBD1 (6 bases). CDR3 length: 13 amino acids. Trimming took off 0 bases at V and 8 bases at J, with 7 bases between the two ends. Germline CDR1 and CDR2: SGHTA and FQGTGA. The full variable domain, with the rest looked up from reference TRBV7-3 and TRBJ2-2, is GAGVSQTPSNKVTEKGKYVELRCDPISGHTALYWYRQSLGQGPEFLIYFQGTGAADDSGLPNDRFFAVRPEGSVSTLKIQRTERGDSAVYLCASSLTDRGELFFGEGSRLTVL.

This rearrangement joins TRBV11-3 to TRBJ2-7, with a possible D match to TRBD1 (6 bases). Germline loops: CDR1 SGHNT, CDR2 YENEEA. This CDR3 region has 15 residues. Trimming left V 4 bases short and J 0 bases short, with 13 bases between. The CDR3 here is CASSSRQATSYEQYF. Written as DNA, the CDR3 is TGTGCCAGCAGCTCACGACAGGCGACCTCCTACGAGCAGTACTTC.